The clone carrying this TCR beta chain was counted a few times. What it recognizes is unknown. This sample was included in a study of cytomegalovirus exposure and HLA in healthy donors. Findings and caveats of the study: Reportedly, diagnosis of cytomegalovirus status by the classifier showed high specificity and sensitivity.

Trimming left V 11 bases short and J 0 bases short, with 16 bases between. There are 14 residues in the CDR3. Per germline, CDR1 MNHNS and CDR2 SASEGT. Measured with immunoSEQ multiplex PCR; TCRdb has only the in-frame clones, and not every one. This table holds over 200,000 clones, around four fifths found once. The rearrangement links TRBV6-1 to TRBJ1-1; tentative D call: TRBD1 (6 bases). Sample: PBMCs. The origin of this receptor is a young woman in good health and CMV-seronegative. The CDR3 region is CAGRWTAMNTEAFF. CDR3 coding DNA: TGTGCCGGCCGCTGGACAGCAATGAACACTGAAGCTTTCTTT.